This TCR beta chain was identified during a study of T cell repertoires in cytomegalovirus infection (dated by TCRdb to between 2018 and 2020). Broadly, across the study: Because public TCR beta signatures pointed to carriage of CMV infection together with the matching HLA type, the HLA type of each donor mattered for the analysis.

TCRdb names Illumina HiSeq 1500 as the instrument used. Clones were called with MiXCR by TCRdb after fastp trimmed the public reads at Q25, and only in-frame beta chains were retained. Rows are unified per CDR3 protein, each entry keeping the most common DNA and genes. In this sample the table shows 310,000 or so distinct CDR3 sequences, roughly 24% of which occur a single time. Roughly 14% of the sample is held by the ten biggest clonotypes. The research as a whole found: The ex vivo response was dominated by HLA-C-restricted CMV-specific TCR beta clonotypes, and the single most frequent clonotype in two of eight donors was supplied by these HLA-C-restricted clonotypes. In both this cohort and an independent cohort of over 350 donors, the cumulative frequency of public TCR beta family members distinguished carriers of CMV infection plus the relevant HLA type.

About this clonotype: Its antigen is currently not known. A junction boundary mismatches the germline segment, possibly from a read error.

The CDR3, cysteine through phenylalanine, is 16 amino acids long. This entry keeps only the CDR3 DNA: 48 bases, framed from base 1. CDR1 and CDR2 were assigned from the germline V gene as SGHVS and FNYEAQ. The clonotype comes from a human donor in good health (CMV status not recorded). Some clones in this sample may be carry-over from other donors' samples. The chain couples TRBV7-6 to TRBJ2-5, with the D gene possibly TRBD1 or TRBD2, each one fitting 5 bases. Sequenced: PBMCs. The DNA reads TGTGTCAGCAGCTTTAGTGCAGGAAGGGGACGAGAGACCCAGTACTTC. Translated, this gives CVSSFSAGRGRETQYF.